The rows below give T cell receptor beta chains drawn from one sample of a study of OX40 agonist ivuxolimab in advanced cancers. The protocol was immunoSEQ multiplex PCR, while the TCRdb copy is restricted to in-frame clones and leaves out a portion. Altogether about 40,000 clones are present, 82% being singletons, with the ten largest covering 23%. The sequenced sample was CD4+ or CD8+ T cells sorted from blood, obtained in a trial of the OX40 agonist ivuxolimab. The receptors here all came from an adult with an advanced solid tumor such as melanoma, head and neck, liver or kidney cancer. Each CDR3 is given with its conserved first and last residue. The D gene is left open where the match is weak. Size values are once, few and many counts, or a class for expanded clones, and some rows have none.

DNA: TGTGCCAGCAGCGGAGGATACTCCTACAATGAGCAGTTCTTC
CDR3: CASSGGYSYNEQFF
D: NA
size: NA
J: TRBJ2-1
V: TRBV7-2

DNA: TGTGCCAGCAGTCCGTTAGGGAATGGTGGCTACACCTTC
CDR3: CASSPLGNGGYTF
D: NA
size: once
J: TRBJ1-2
V: TRBV6-5

DNA: TGTGCCAGCAGTTCCTCTCCGGATTCACCCCTCCACTTT
CDR3: CASSSSPDSPLHF
D: NA
size: NA
J: TRBJ1-6
V: TRBV11-3

DNA: TGTGCCAGCAGCTCGACTAGCGGGAGGGCCGGAGGGACCCAGTACTTC
CDR3: CASSSTSGRAGGTQYF
D: TRBD2
size: NA
J: TRBJ2-5
V: TRBV7-6

DNA: TGTGCCAGTAGTAAGGGACAGGGGCCCCTCACAGATACGCAGTATTTT
CDR3: CASSKGQGPLTDTQYF
D: TRBD1
size: NA
J: TRBJ2-3
V: TRBV19

DNA: TGTGCCAGCAGTTCTCTACCGCGGGAAGGGAAAGAGACCCAGTACTTC
CDR3: CASSSLPREGKETQYF
D: NA
size: NA
J: TRBJ2-5
V: TRBV6-5

DNA: TGTGCCAGCAGCTCCGACAGGGGTTTAGAACAGCCCCAGCATTTT
CDR3: CASSSDRGLEQPQHF
D: TRBD1
size: NA
J: TRBJ1-5
V: TRBV7-2

DNA: TGTGCCAGCAGTGTGGGAGGACTCCACAATGAGCAGTTCTTC
CDR3: CASSVGGLHNEQFF
D: NA
size: NA
J: TRBJ2-1
V: TRBV6-4

DNA: TGTGCCAGCAGCCTAGGGACTAGCTTCTACAATGAGCAGTTCTTC
CDR3: CASSLGTSFYNEQFF
D: TRBD2
size: few
J: TRBJ2-1
V: TRBV7-3

DNA: TGTGCCAGTAGCGACAGGGGGCGAAACTATGGCTACACCTTC
CDR3: CASSDRGRNYGYTF
D: TRBD1
size: once
J: TRBJ1-2
V: TRBV19

DNA: TGTGCCAGCAGTCCCCGACAGGGGAAACACAATGAGCAGTTCTTC
CDR3: CASSPRQGKHNEQFF
D: TRBD1
size: NA
J: TRBJ2-1
V: TRBV27

DNA: TGTGCCAGCAGTGAACCCCTAGGGACAGGGGGCTTTTCTGGGGCCAACGTCCTGACTTTC
CDR3: CASSEPLGTGGFSGANVLTF
D: TRBD1
size: NA
J: TRBJ2-6
V: TRBV6-1

DNA: TGTGCCAGCAGCTTGGATAATGGGATCGGTGGCTACACCTTC
CDR3: CASSLDNGIGGYTF
D: NA
size: NA
J: TRBJ1-2
V: TRBV5-4

DNA: TGCGCCAGCAGCCAGGAAAACACCATATATTTT
CDR3: CASSQENTIYF
D: NA
size: NA
J: TRBJ1-3
V: TRBV4-3

DNA: TGTGCCAGCAGCCAAGATCTAGGAGGGGTCGAGCAGTACTTC
CDR3: CASSQDLGGVEQYF
D: NA
size: NA
J: TRBJ2-7
V: TRBV4-2

DNA: TGTGCCAGCAGTTCCATCTTAGGGCTAGCGGGGGGACACACAGATACGCAGTATTTT
CDR3: CASSSILGLAGGHTDTQYF
D: TRBD2
size: NA
J: TRBJ2-3
V: TRBV27

DNA: TGTGCCAGCAGCGTAGTGGGGGGAGGGGGCGAAGCTTTCTTT
CDR3: CASSVVGGGGEAFF
D: TRBD1
size: NA
J: TRBJ1-1
V: TRBV9

DNA: TGTGCCAGCAGTCCCTACTTGGATACGCAGTATTTT
CDR3: CASSPYLDTQYF
D: NA
size: NA
J: TRBJ2-3
V: TRBV2

DNA: TGTGCCATCAGTGGGGGAAGACTACTCACCTACGAGCAGTACTTC
CDR3: CAISGGRLLTYEQYF
D: NA
size: NA
J: TRBJ2-7
V: TRBV10-3

DNA: TGTGCCAGCAGGTTAAAATTTGGAGGGACCTACGAGCAGTACTTC
CDR3: CASRLKFGGTYEQYF
D: NA
size: NA
J: TRBJ2-7
V: TRBV6-5

DNA: TGTGCCAGCAGCTTGGGACAGTACGAGCAGTACTTC
CDR3: CASSLGQYEQYF
D: TRBD1
size: NA
J: TRBJ2-7
V: TRBV6-4

DNA: TGTGCCAGCAACCCAAGCGGACACTCCTACAATGAGCAGTTCTTC
CDR3: CASNPSGHSYNEQFF
D: NA
size: NA
J: TRBJ2-1
V: TRBV28

DNA: TGTGCCAGCTCCCAACAGGGTAACTATGGCTACACCTTC
CDR3: CASSQQGNYGYTF
D: NA
size: once
J: TRBJ1-2
V: TRBV11-2